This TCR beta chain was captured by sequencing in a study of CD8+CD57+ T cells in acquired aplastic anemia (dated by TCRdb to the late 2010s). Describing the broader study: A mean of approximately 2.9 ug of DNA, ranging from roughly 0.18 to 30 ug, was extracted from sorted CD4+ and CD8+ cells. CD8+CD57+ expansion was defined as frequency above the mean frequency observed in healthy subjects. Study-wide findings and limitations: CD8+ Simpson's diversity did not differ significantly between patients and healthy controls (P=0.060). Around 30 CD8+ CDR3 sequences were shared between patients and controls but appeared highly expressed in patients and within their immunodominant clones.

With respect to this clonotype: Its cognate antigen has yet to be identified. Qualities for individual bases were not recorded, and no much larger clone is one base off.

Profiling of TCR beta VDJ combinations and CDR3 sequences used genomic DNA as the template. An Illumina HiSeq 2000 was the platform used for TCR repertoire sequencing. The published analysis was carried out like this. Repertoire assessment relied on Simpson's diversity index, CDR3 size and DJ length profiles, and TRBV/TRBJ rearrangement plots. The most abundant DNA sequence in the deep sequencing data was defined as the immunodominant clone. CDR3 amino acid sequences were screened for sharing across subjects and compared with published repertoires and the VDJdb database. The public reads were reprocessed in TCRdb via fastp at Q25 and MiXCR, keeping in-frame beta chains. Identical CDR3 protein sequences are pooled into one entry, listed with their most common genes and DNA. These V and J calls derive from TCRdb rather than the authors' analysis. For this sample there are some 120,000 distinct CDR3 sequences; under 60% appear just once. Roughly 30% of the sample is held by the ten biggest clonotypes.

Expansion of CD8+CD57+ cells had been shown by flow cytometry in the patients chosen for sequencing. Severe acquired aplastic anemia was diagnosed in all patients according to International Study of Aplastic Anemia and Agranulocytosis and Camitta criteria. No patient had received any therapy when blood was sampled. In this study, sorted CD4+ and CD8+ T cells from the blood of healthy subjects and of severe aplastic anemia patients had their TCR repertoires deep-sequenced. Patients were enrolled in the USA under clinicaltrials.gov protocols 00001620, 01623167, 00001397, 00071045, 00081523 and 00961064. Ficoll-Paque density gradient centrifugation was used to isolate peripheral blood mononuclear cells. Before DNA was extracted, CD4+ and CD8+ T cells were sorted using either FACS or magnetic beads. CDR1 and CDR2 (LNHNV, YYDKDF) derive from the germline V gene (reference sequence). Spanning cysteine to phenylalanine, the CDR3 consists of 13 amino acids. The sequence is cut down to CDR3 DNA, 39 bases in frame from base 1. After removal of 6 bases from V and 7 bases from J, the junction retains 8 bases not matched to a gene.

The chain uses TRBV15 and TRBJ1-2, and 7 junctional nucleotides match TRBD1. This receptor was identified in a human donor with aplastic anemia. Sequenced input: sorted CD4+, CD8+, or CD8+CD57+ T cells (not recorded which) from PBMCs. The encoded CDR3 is CATRVDRVGGYTF. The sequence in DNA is TGTGCCACCAGAGTAGACAGGGTAGGTGGCTACACCTTC.